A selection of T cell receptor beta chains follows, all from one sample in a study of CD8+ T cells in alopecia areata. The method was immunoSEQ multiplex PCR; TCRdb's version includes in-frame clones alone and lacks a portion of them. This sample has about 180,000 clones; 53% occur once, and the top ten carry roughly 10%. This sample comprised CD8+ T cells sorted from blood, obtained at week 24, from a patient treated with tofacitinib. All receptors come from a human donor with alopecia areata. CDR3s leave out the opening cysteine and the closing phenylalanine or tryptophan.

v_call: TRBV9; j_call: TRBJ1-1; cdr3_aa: ASSAYPHTEAF
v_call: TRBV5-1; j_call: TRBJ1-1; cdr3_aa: ASSSGTGTTEAF
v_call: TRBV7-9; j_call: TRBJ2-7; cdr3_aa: ASSPSAGSSYEQY
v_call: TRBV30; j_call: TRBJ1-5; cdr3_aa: AWSDGNQPQH
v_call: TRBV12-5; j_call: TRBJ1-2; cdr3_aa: ASATPAEHYGYT
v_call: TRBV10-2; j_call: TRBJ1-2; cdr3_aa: ASRRQETNYGYT
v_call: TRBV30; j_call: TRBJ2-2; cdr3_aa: AWSMNTGELF
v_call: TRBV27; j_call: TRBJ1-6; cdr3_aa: ASSFGGSPLH
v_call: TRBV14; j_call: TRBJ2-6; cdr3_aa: ASSYSGANVLT
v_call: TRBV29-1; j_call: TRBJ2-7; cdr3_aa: SVVLDRNTYEQY
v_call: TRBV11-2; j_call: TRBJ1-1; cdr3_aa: ASSLKAPTDRGYFEAF
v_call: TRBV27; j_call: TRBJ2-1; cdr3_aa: ASSETGYEQF
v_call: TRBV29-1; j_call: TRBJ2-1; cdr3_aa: SVEDRDRGTYNEQF
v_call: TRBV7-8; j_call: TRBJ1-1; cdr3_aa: ASSLAGKLNTEAF
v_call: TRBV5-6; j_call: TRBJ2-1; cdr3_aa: ASSLGTEQF
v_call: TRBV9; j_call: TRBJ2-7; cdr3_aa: ASSDRDIGYEQY
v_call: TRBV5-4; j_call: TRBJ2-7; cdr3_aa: ASRAGHSYEQY
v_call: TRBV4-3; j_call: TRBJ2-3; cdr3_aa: ASSQDWSGGLTDTQY
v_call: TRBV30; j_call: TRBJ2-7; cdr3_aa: AWSAGTTYEQY
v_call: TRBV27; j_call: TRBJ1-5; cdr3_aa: ATRRGYNQPQH
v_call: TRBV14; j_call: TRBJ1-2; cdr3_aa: ASSQGSTGSHGYT
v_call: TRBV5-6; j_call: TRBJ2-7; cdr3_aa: ASSLDSSPYEQY
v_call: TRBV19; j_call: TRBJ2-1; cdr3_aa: ASSLSGGAYNEQF
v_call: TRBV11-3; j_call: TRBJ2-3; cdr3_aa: ASPRGPDTQY
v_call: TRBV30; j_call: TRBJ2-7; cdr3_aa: AWSPSREQY
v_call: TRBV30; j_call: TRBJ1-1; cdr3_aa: AWSFSGTEAF
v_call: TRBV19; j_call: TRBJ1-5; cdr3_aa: ASSMETGGSAQPQH
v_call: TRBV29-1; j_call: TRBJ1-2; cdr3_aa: SVVGTGGVYGYT
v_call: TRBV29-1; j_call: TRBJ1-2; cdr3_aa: SVSGGYSGYT
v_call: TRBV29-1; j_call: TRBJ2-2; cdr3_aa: SVLLATGELF
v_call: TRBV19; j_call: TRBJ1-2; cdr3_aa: ASSIGGEDYGYT
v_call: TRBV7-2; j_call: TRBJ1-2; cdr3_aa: ASRDRDVNYGYT
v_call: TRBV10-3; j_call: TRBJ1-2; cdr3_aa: AISGETGGDYGYT
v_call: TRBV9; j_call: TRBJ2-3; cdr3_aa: ASSPLGSNTDTQY
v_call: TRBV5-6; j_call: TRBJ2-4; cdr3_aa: ATSLGKNIQY
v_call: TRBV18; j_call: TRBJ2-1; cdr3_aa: ASSQGTPYNEQF
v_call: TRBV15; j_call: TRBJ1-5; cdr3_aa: ATSRDRFSNQPQH
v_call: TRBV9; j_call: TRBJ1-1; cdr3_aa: ASSENPNTEAF
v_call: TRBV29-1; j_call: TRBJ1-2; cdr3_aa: SVDLSGNYGYT
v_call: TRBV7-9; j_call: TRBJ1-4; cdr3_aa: ASGAYQGGLGEKLF
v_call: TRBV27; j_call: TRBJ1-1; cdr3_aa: ASSSTLLNTEAF
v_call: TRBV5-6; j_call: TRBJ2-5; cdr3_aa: ASSFQGSGETQY
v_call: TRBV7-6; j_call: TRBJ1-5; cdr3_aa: ASSLNTDYNQPQH
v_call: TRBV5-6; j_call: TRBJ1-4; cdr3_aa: ASSQWADPTNEKLF
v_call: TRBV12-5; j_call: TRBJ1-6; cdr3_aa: ASGDSGTANYNSPLH
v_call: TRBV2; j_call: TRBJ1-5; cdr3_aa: ASSEGDRGNQPQH
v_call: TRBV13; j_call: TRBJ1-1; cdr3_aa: ASSLRVGGTEAF
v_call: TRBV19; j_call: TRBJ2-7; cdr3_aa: ASSASTGALYEQY
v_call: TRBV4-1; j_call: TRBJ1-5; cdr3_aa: ASSQTWRQPQH
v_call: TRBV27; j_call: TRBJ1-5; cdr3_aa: ASSLHGSNQPQH
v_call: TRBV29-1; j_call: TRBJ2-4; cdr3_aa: SVGEAGGRNIQY
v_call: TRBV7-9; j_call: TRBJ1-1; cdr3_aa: ASSYRTGDGMNTEAF
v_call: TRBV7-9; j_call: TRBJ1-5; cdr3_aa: ASSLSNQPQH
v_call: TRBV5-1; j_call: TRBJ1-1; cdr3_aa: ASSWGGSTEAF
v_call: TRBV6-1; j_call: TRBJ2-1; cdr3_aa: ASSEWYSESNEQF